The 21 T cell receptor beta chains below come from one sample, sequenced in a study of blood T cell repertoires in COVID-19. Method: immunoSEQ multiplex PCR; TCRdb's copy keeps in-frame clones and lacks some. Of roughly 500,000 clones in the sample, 80% to 90% are singletons; the top ten hold approximately 3%. Input material: peripheral blood. Receptors were obtained from a human donor in a cohort sampled during active COVID-19.

This rearrangement joins TRBV21-1 to TRBJ1-4. TRBV21-1 is an annotated pseudogene. The CDR3 runs to 15 residues. CDR3 sequence reads: CASRRSLTLNEKLFF. The CDR3 region has the DNA TGTGCCAGCAGGAGAAGCCTAACGCTTAATGAAAAACTGTTTTTT.

The CDR3 loop is CASSLRLAGENEQYF. The DNA for the CDR3 is TGTGCCAGCAGCTTAAGACTAGCGGGAGAAAACGAGCAGTACTTC. This chain links TRBV7-2 with TRBJ2-7; 12 bases line up with TRBD2. The CDR3 is made up of 15 amino acids. V shed 2 bases, J shed 5 bases, and the junction held 4 bases outside the gene matches. Germline-derived CDR1 and CDR2 are SGHTA and FQGNSA.

This clone was detected only once. The chain recombines TRBV30 with TRBJ2-3, with 9 bases lining up with TRBD1. The ends lost 2 bases at V and 2 bases at J; junction bases unmatched: 5. The CDR3 length is 15 residues. Germline CDR1 reads GTSNPN; CDR2 reads SVGIG (reference sequence). The CDR3 coding sequence is TGTGCCTGGAGTCCGGGACAGGGTCTCACAGATACGCAGTATTTT. It specifies CAWSPGQGLTDTQYF.

The gene calls are TRBV7-2 and TRBJ1-1; D is unresolved. The V gene's germline CDR1 is SGHTA and CDR2 FQGNSA. The CDR3 extends over 15 amino acids. Trimming stripped 5 bases from V and 1 base from J, with 14 bases between. The DNA of the CDR3 is TGTGCCAGCAGCCCCTCAAATAGCAGGAACACTGAAGCTTTCTTT. This sequence encodes CASSPSNSRNTEAFF.

This chain joins TRBV6-1 and TRBJ1-2; D unclear. Trimming took 1 base from V and 8 from J, leaving 5 bases between them. This CDR3 is 11 amino acids long. Germline values: CDR1 MNHNS, CDR2 SASEGT. CDR3 nucleotide sequence: TGTGCCAGCAGTGAAGGCAGGGGCTACACCTTC. It is translated as CASSEGRGYTF.

This clone was seen a single time. The rearrangement joins TRBV19 to TRBJ2-7, with TRBD1 matching 7 bases. CDR1 LNHDA and CDR2 SQIVND come from the germline V gene (reference sequence). This CDR3 comprises 13 residues. After removal of 5 bases from V and 3 bases from J, the junction contained 4 bases not matched to a gene. The DNA for the CDR3 is TGTGCCAGTAGTGGGGACAGCTACTACGAGCAGTACTTC. This codes for CASSGDSYYEQYF.

The chain employs TRBV6-2 or TRBV6-3 and TRBJ2-7, with TRBD2 matching 9 bases. This CDR3 has 15 residues. Looked up from germline, CDR1 is MNHEY and CDR2 is SVGEGT. V shed 6 bases and J 3 bases; nucleotides not matched to a gene: 9. The CDR3 DNA is TGTGCCAGCAGCCATAGCGGGGGACTCTTCTACGAGCAGTACTTC. The encoded protein is CASSHSGGLFYEQYF.

This sequence joins TRBV5-1 and TRBJ2-1, with TRBD1 as a possible D gene (6 bases). V was trimmed by 0 bases and J by 1 base, leaving 8 bases between them. Germline V CDR1 and CDR2: SGHRS, YFSETQ. The CDR3 covers 15 residues. The CDR3 loop is CASSLAGDSYNEQFF. The CDR3 region has the DNA TGCGCCAGCAGCTTGGCAGGGGATTCCTACAATGAGCAGTTCTTC.

The sample holds one count of this clone. The rearrangement links TRBV19 to TRBJ1-1; the D gene is possibly TRBD1 (6 bases). CDR1 is LNHDA and CDR2 is SQIVND in the germline V gene (reference sequence). The CDR3 sequence is 16 residues long. V lost 3 bases and J 7 bases, leaving 21 bases between the germline ends. CDR3 DNA: TGTGCCAGTAGTATTGGTAGGGCAGGGGCGCGGAATGAAGCTTTCTTT. Its translation is CASSIGRAGARNEAFF.

This chain links TRBV3-1 (or the pseudogene TRBV3-2) with TRBJ2-7; 8 bases line up with TRBD1. The germline CDR1 and CDR2 sequences are LGHDT and YNNKEL (reference sequence). V lost 3 bases to trimming and J lost 2 bases; unmatched junction nucleotides: 3. The CDR3 contains 14 residues. In DNA, the CDR3 is TGTGCCAGCAGCCACGGACAGGGTCCCTACGAGCAGTACTTC. This translates into CASSHGQGPYEQYF.

The V gene is TRBV7-3, the J gene TRBJ2-5; 7 bases map to TRBD2. This CDR3 has 16 amino acids. Germline V gives CDR1 SGHTA, CDR2 FQGTGA. J was trimmed by 2 bases and V by 0 bases; bases with no gene match: 6. This CDR3 is CASSLTGLAVQETQYF. In DNA form, the CDR3 reads TGTGCCAGCAGCTTAACAGGCCTAGCGGTTCAAGAGACCCAGTACTTC. The whole variable domain, remainder taken from reference TRBV7-3 and TRBJ2-5, is GAGVSQTPSNKVTEKGKYVELRCDPISGHTALYWYRQSLGQGPEFLIYFQGTGAADDSGLPNDRFFAVRPEGSVSTLKIQRTERGDSAVYLCASSLTGLAVQETQYFGPGTRLLVL.

The V gene is TRBV7-2, the J gene TRBJ2-1; 9 bases fit TRBD2. This CDR3 region has 14 residues. The germline gives CDR1 SGHTA, CDR2 FQGNSA. V lost 6 bases to trimming and J lost 7 bases; unmatched junction nucleotides: 7. CDR3 bases: TGTGCCAGCAGTCTAGCGGGAATGGGGAATGAGCAGTTCTTC. As protein: CASSLAGMGNEQFF.

The chain is built from TRBV5-1 and TRBJ2-5; D ambiguous. With 0 bases removed from V and 5 bases from J, the gap between germline ends came to 20 bases. Germline V gene sequence: CDR1 SGHRS, CDR2 YFSETQ. CDR3 size: 17 residues. The CDR3 DNA sequence: TGCGCCAGCAGCTTGGGTCTAACGGAGCTAAGTGCTGAGACCCAGTACTTC. This sequence encodes CASSLGLTELSAETQYF. Full variable domain (outside the CDR3, taken from reference TRBV5-1 and TRBJ2-5): KAGVTQTPRYLIKTRGQQVTLSCSPISGHRSVSWYQQTPGQGLQFLFEYFSETQRNKGNFPGRFSGRQFSNSRSEMNVSTLELGDSALYLCASSLGLTELSAETQYFGPGTRLLVL.

This clone is a singleton in its sample. The chain couples TRBV6-2 or TRBV6-3 to TRBJ2-5, with TRBD1 as a possible D gene (6 bases). Germline CDR1 MNHEY, CDR2 SVGEGT. The CDR3 is 15 residues long. Trimming stripped 6 bases from V and 5 bases from J, with 19 bases between. CDR3 amino acids: CASSNDRIQGETQYF. CDR3 sequence (DNA): TGTGCCAGCAGCAACGACAGGATTCAAGGGGAGACCCAGTACTTC.

The rearrangement uses TRBV5-6 and TRBJ2-7; 8 bases match TRBD2. The J segment lost 2 bases and the V segment lost 3 bases, leaving 7 bases of the junction unmatched. Per the germline V gene, CDR1 is SGHDT and CDR2 is YYEEEE. The CDR3 length is 15 residues. The CDR3 DNA follows: TGTGCCAGCAGCTCTACTAGCGGCAACGCCTACGAGCAGTACTTC. It is translated as CASSSTSGNAYEQYF.

The V and J genes are TRBV4-3 and TRBJ1-1, with D perhaps TRBD1 (5 bases). CDR3 size: 15 residues. The ends were cut back, 0 bases at V and 5 bases at J, with 13 bases in the middle. CDR1 and CDR2 (germline): LGHNA, YSLEER. CDR3 loop: CASSQDFTRTTEAFF. As DNA, the CDR3 is TGCGCCAGCAGCCAAGATTTTACCCGGACAACTGAAGCTTTCTTT.

On this clone itself: Other nucleotide sequences in the sample specify the same CDR3. V gene TRBV7-2 combines with J gene TRBJ2-1; TRBD1 agrees at 7 bases. There are 15 residues in the CDR3. The J segment lost 4 bases and the V segment lost 5 bases, leaving 8 bases of the junction unmatched. Germline assignment: CDR1 SGHTA and CDR2 FQGNSA. This chain's CDR3 is CASSPGGRRYNEQFF. The CDR3, as DNA: TGTGCCAGCAGCCCAGGGGGTCGGAGATACAATGAGCAGTTCTTC.

The rearrangement links TRBV29-1 to TRBJ2-7; 7 bases match TRBD1. The CDR3 consists of 13 residues. Per the germline V gene, CDR1 is SQVTM and CDR2 is ANQGSEA. J lost 0 bases, V lost 5 bases, and 4 bases had no gene match. The CDR3 DNA is TGCAGCGTTACAGGGGAAACCTCCTACGAGCAGTACTTC. Its translation is CSVTGETSYEQYF.

This chain links TRBV7-6 with TRBJ2-5, with 10 bases that match TRBD2. This CDR3 has 17 residues. Trimming at V came to 3 bases and at J to 3 bases, leaving 10 bases not matched to a gene. From germline, CDR1 is SGHVS and CDR2 FNYEAQ. In nucleotides, the CDR3 is TGTGCCAGCAGCTTCCTTAGCGGGAGGCCAGGGGAAGAGACCCAGTACTTC. It codes for CASSFLSGRPGEETQYF.

V gene TRBV7-3 combines with J gene TRBJ2-1, with D perhaps matching TRBD2 (6 bases). Trimming removed 5 bases at V and 10 bases at J, with 21 bases between. This CDR3 spans 15 amino acids. Germline V gene sequence: CDR1 SGHTA, CDR2 FQGTGA. The CDR3 coding sequence is TGTGCCAGCAGCCGCCTCGGCGGGGCGCCGGGGGAGCAGTTCTTC. This encodes CASSRLGGAPGEQFF.

This chain uses TRBV5-1 with TRBJ1-2, with D perhaps matching TRBD1 (6 bases). Looked up from germline, CDR1 is SGHRS and CDR2 is YFSETQ. V lost 4 bases to trimming and J lost 0 bases, with 13 bases between them. The CDR3 contains 15 residues. CDR3: CASSINGDTNYGYTF. The CDR3 coding sequence is TGCGCCAGCAGCATAAACGGGGACACTAACTATGGCTACACCTTC.